This T cell receptor (beta chain) derives from a study of blood T cells in healthy people across ages. A note on this clonotype: Antigen unknown.

V lost 1 base and J 8 bases, leaving 8 bases between the germline ends. Germline lookup yields CDR1 SGHDN and CDR2 FVKESK. The CDR3 loop spans 13 amino acids. It was with a sample-barcoded 5' primer and a J-beta primer mix that a second PCR of roughly 7 to 12 cycles was run. Every sample gave at least 2.5 million paired-end reads containing CDR3. TCRdb re-derived calls from the 5' RACE reads in MiXCR, one entry per CDR3 protein. The sample lists 850,000 to 1,100,000 distinct CDR3 sequences, roughly two fifths occurring once. Points from the study as a whole: A strong correlation was seen between TCR beta diversity and naive T cell percentage.

J is TRBJ1-4 and V is TRBV14; D unresolved. Sequenced: blood. The source is a man in his late teens or twenties in good health. Here the CDR3 DNA reads TGTGCCAGCAGCCAAGGGAGCGGCGAAAAACTGTTTTTT. As protein: CASSQGSGEKLFF.